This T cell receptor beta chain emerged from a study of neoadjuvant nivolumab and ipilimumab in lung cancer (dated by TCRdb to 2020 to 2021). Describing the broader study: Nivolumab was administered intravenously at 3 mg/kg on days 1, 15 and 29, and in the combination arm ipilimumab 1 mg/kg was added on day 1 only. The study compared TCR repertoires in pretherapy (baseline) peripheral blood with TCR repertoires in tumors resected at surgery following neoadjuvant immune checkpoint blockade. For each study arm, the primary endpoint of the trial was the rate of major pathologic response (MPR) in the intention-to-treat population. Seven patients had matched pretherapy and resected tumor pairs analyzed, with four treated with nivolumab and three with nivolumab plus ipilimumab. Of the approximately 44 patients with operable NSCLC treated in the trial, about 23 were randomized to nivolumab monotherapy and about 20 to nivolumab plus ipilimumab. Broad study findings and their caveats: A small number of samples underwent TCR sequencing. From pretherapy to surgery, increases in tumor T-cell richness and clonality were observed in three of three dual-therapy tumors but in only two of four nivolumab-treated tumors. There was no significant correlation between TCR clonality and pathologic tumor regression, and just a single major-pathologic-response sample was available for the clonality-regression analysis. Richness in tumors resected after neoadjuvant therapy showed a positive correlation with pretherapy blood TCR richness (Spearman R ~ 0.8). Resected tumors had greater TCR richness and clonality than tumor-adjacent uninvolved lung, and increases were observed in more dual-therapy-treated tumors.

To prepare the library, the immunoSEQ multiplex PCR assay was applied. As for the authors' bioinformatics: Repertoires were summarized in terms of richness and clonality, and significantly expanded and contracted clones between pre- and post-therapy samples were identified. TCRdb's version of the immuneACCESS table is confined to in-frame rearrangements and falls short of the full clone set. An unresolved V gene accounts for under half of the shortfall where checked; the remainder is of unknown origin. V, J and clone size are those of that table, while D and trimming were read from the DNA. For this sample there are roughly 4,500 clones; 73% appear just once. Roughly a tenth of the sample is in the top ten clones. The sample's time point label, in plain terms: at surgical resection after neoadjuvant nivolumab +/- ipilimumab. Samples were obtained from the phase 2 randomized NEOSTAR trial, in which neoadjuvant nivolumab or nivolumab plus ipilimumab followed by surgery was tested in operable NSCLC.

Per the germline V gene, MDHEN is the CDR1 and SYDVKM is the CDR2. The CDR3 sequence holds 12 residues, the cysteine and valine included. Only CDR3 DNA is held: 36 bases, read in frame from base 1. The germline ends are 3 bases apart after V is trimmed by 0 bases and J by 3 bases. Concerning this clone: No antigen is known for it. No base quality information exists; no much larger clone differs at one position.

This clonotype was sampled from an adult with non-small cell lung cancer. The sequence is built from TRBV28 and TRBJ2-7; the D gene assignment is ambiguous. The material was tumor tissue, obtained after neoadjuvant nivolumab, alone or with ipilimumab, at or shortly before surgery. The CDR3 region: CASSLCVYEQYV. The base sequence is TGTGCCAGCAGTTTATGTGTCTACGAGCAGTACGTC.